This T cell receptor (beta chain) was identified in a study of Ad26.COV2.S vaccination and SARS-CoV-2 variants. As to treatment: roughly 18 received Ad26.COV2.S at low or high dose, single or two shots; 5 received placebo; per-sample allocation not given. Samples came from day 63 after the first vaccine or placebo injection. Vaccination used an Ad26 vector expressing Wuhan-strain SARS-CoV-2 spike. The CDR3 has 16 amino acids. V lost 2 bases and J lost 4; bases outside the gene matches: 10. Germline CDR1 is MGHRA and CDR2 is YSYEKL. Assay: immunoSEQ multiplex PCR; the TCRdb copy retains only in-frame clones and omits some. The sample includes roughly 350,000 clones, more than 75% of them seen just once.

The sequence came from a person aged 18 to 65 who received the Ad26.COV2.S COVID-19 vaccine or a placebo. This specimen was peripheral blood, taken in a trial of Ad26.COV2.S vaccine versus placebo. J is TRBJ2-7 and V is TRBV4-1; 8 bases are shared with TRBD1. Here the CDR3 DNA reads TGCGCCAGCAGCCAACCCACCGGCCGGGACAGGTACGAGCAGTACTTC. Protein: CASSQPTGRDRYEQYF.